The T cell receptor (beta chain) described here comes from a study of T cells in localized non-small cell lung cancer. Study-wide results and limits: Paired adjacent lung recovered a median roughly 60 of the top 100 tumor clones.

Assay used: immunoSEQ multiplex PCR; TCRdb lists only in-frame clones, some missing. This table has about 74,000 clones, approximately 84% appearing once. The CDR3 extends over 17 amino acids. A remark on this clone: Its specificity is not known.

This TCR came from a female donor aged 60 or older with stage I lung adenocarcinoma. The rearrangement links TRBV21-1 to TRBJ2-5; TRBD2, the table's D call, lacks a check against the DNA. TRBV21-1 is noted as a pseudogene. The source was peripheral blood, collected before any cancer treatment. This CDR3 is CASSKEISGIGGETQYF. The DNA for the CDR3 is TGTGCCAGCAGCAAAGAGATTAGCGGGATAGGGGGGGAGACCCAGTACTTC.